By proportion, the clone carrying this T cell receptor beta chain is medium-sized. Not a single patient had been given any form of treatment at any point before undergoing thyroid surgery. The sample originates from a study of metastatic and nonmetastatic thyroid tumors. Study summary: Repertoires from blood and tumor or nodule tissue of malignant and benign thyroid patients were compared.

TCRdb re-called clones from the PCR reads using MiXCR. The repertoire holds roughly 20,000 clones, with 30% to 40% as singletons. The trim removed 5 bases at V and 7 bases at J, leaving 1 base unmatched. This CDR3 is 14 amino acids long. Germline CDR1 and CDR2: SGHRS and YFSETQ. The source of this sequence is a male donor with papillary thyroid cancer or a benign thyroid nodule (not recorded which). Some clones in this sample may be carry-over from other donors' samples. The chain joins TRBV5-1 to TRBJ2-1; 15 bases map to TRBD2. The sequencing sample was made of tumor tissue. As DNA, the CDR3 is TGCGCCAGCAGGGGGACTAGCGGGAGGAATGAGCAGTTCTTC. Amino acids: CASRGTSGRNEQFF.